This T cell receptor beta chain is from a study of T cells in Graves' hyperthyroidism and ophthalmopathy. A note on this clonotype: Antigen: not known.

Germline loops: CDR1 SGHTA, CDR2 FQGTGA. The CDR3 totals 14 residues. J was trimmed by 3 bases and V by 8 bases; bases with no gene match: 9. The CDR3 regions of TCR beta were amplified from RNA transcripts. HTBI primers were the set used in a first-round RT-PCR of the TCR CDR3. MiXCR was run by TCRdb on the multiplex PCR reads, yielding one entry per CDR3 protein. Among approximately 870,000 distinct CDR3 sequences listed, over 35% were seen once. Study-wide results and limits: Through a model of 13 V-J features, ophthalmopathy was separated from stable hyperthyroidism.

No ophthalmopathy progression within 18 months constituted stable Graves' hyperthyroidism. A patient was excluded if there was uncontrolled infection, other autoimmune disease, pregnancy or lactation. Sequences were obtained from blood. The origin of this receptor is a man aged 18 to 30 with Graves' hyperthyroidism. The chain links TRBV7-3 to TRBJ2-5; 7 nucleotides match TRBD1. The CDR3 protein is CASGPQGTEETQYF. CDR3 sequence (DNA): TGTGCCAGCGGCCCACAGGGGACGGAAGAGACCCAGTACTTC.